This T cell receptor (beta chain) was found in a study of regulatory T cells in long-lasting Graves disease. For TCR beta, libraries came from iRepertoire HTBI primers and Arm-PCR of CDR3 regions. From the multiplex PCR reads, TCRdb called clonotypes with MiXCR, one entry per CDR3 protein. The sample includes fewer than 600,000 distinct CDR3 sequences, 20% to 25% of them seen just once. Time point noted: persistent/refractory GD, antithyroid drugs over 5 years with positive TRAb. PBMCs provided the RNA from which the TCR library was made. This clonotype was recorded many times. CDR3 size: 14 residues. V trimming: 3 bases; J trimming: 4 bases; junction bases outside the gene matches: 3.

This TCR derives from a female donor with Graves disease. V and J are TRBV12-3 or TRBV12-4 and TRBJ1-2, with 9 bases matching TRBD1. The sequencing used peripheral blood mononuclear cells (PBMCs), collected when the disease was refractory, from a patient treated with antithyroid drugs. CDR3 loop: CASSFGDRVYGYTF. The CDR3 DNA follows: TGTGCCAGCAGTTTTGGGGACAGGGTCTATGGCTACACCTTC.